These T cell receptor beta chains were read from a single sample in a study of T cells of healthy individuals. TCRdb re-derived calls from the 5' RACE reads in MiXCR, one entry per CDR3 protein. Of under 70,000 distinct CDR3 sequences listed, about 15% are singletons. These receptors originate from a human donor in good health. The CDR3 runs from the conserved cysteine through the conserved F or W.

>TRBV7-2
CASSSGLARGYEQYF
>TRBV9
CASSVGTGAREQYF
>TRBV29-1
CSVVPWGRGREQYF
>TRBV24-1
CATSDSPRTGSYEQYF
>TRBV20-1
CSASGSLYEQYF
>TRBV4-2
CASSQEGTGVIGGPYEQYF
>TRBV5-1
CASSLGQANEQFF
>TRBV9
CASSPWGEGSYGYTF
>TRBV21-1
CASSKVYENEQFF
>TRBV7-9
CASSLGTGLTDTQYF